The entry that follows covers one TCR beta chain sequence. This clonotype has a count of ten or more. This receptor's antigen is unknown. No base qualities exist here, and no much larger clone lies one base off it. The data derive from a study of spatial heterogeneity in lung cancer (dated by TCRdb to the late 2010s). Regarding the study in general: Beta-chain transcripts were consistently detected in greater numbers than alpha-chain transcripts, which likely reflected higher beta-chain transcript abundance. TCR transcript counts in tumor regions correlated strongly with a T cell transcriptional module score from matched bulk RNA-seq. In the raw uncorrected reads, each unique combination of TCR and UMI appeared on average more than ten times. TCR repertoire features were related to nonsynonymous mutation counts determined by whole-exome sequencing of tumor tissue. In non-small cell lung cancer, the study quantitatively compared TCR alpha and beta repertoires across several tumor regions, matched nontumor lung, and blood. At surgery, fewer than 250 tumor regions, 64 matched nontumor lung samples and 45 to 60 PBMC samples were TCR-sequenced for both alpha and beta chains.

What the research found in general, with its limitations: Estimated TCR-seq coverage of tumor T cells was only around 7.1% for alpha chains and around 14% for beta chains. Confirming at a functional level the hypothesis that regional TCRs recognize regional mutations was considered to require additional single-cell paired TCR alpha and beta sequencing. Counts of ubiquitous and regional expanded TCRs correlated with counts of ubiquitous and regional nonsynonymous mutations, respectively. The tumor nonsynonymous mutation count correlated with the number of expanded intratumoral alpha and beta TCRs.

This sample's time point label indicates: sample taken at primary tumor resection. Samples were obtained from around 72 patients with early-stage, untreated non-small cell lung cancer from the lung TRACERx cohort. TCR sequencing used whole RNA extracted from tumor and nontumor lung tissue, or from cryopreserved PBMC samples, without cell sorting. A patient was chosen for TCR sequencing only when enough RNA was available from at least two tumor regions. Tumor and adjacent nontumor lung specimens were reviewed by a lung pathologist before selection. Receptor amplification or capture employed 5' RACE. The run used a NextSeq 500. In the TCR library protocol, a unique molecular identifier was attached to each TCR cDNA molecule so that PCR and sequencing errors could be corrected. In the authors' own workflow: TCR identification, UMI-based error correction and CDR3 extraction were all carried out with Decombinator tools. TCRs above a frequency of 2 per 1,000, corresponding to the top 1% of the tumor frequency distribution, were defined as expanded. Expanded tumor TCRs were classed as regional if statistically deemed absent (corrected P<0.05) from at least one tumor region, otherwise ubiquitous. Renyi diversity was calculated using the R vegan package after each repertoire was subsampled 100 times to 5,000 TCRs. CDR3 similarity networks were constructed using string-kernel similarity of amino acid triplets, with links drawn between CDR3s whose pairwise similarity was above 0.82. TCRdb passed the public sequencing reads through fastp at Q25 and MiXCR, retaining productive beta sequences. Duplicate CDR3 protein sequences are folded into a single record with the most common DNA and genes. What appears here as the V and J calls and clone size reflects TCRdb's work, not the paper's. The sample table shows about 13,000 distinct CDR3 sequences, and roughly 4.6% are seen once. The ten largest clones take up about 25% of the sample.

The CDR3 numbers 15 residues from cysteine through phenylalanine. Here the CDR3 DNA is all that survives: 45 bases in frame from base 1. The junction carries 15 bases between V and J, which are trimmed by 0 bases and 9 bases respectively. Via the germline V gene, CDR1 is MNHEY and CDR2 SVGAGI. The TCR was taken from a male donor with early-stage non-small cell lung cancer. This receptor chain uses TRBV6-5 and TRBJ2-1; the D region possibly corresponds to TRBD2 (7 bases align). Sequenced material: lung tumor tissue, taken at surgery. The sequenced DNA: TGTGCCAGCAGTTACTCGAGGGGGGGCCCGTTTGAGCAGTTCTTC. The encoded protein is CASSYSRGGPFEQFF.